The clone carrying this T cell receptor beta chain was seen at least ten times. TCRdb passed the PCR reads through MiXCR, listing each CDR3 protein once. The table has about 640,000 distinct CDR3 sequences, just under 20% seen once. These data belong to a study of molecular identifiers for immune sequencing clone quantification. Between roughly 18,000 and 1,100,000 sorted cells, with 10%, 30% or 50% RNA, yielded naive CD8 libraries. The CD8+CD4-CCR7+CD45RA+ phenotype defined the sorted naive CD8 T cells. The CDR3 has 14 amino acids. Trimming removed 2 bases at V and 1 base at J, with 9 bases between. The origin of this receptor is a human donor in good health. Some libraries in this study had Jurkat cell RNA spiked in. The chain carries TRBV5-7 and TRBJ1-1; D is uncertain. TRBV5-7 is recorded as an ORF, its role being uncertain. The specimen was naive CD8+ T cells from blood, with Jurkat cell RNA spiked in. Subset defined: FACS-sorted CD8+CD4-CCR7+CD45RA+ naive T cells. The CDR3 DNA sequence: TGTGCCAGCAGCTTCGGTAGTTGGAACACTGAAGCTTTCTTT. It codes for CASSFGSWNTEAFF.